Given below is one T cell receptor beta chain in context. Its antigen is undetermined. This sample stems from a study of T-cell memory formation after mild COVID-19. With constant-segment primers, 5'RACE yielded cDNA libraries of TCR alpha and TCR beta that carried sample barcodes and UMIs. From the 5' RACE reads, TCRdb called clonotypes with MiXCR, one entry per CDR3 protein. The sample has about 310,000 distinct CDR3 sequences, roughly 15% seen once. The CDR3 has 14 residues. The germline CDR1 and CDR2 sequences are LNHDA and SQIVND (reference sequence). V lost 11 bases and J lost 3, with 19 bases in between. Study-wide results and caveats: Cross-reactive memory seemingly joined, as some responding clones were found in pre-infection memory. SARS-CoV-2 specificity of second-wave clones peaking day 37 was unconfirmed. Clones that shrank (day 15 to 85) were balanced CD4/CD8, whereas later expanders leaned CD4+.

The sequencing sample was made of PBMCs or a T cell subset sorted from them (not recorded which). The clonotype comes from a young man who had mild COVID-19 (a few samples of this study predate the infection). Cell type and time point are not known. This chain joins TRBV19 and TRBJ1-1; D gene ambiguous. The CDR3 bases are TGTGCCTGCAGACGAGGGCGCGGGGACACTGAAGCTTTCTTT. This translates into CACRRGRGDTEAFF. Together with reference TRBV19 and TRBJ1-1, the CDR3 gives the full variable domain: DGGITQSPKYLFRKEGQNVTLSCEQNLNHDAMYWYRQDPGQGLRLIYYSQIVNDFQKGDIAEGYSVSREKKESFPLTVTSAQKNPTAFYLCACRRGRGDTEAFFGQGTRLTVV.